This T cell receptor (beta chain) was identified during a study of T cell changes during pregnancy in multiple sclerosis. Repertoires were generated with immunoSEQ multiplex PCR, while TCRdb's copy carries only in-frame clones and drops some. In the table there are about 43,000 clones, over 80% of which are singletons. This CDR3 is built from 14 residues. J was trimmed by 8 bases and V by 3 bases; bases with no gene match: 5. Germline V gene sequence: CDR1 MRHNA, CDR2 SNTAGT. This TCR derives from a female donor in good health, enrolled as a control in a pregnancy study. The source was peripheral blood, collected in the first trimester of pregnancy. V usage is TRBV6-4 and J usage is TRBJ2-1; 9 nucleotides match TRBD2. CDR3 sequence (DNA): TGTGCCAGCAGTGAATCTAGGACTAGCGATGAGCAGTTCTTC. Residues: CASSESRTSDEQFF.